The 26 T cell receptor beta chains below come from one sample, sequenced in a study of cytomegalovirus exposure and HLA in healthy donors. Measured with immunoSEQ multiplex PCR; TCRdb has only the in-frame clones, and not every one. The sample lists 71,000 or so clones, roughly 94% occurring once. Input material: PBMCs. Every receptor here comes from a man aged 18 to 30 in good health and CMV-seropositive.

The chain uses TRBV28 and TRBJ1-1, with D perhaps TRBD1 (5 bases). CDR1 and CDR2 from the germline V gene are MDHEN and SYDVKM. The CDR3 covers 14 residues. V was trimmed by 6 bases and J by 7 bases, leaving 18 bases between them. CDR3 sequence: CASSPTEAPDEAFF. CDR3 sequence (DNA): TGTGCCAGCAGCCCGACAGAGGCCCCTGATGAAGCTTTCTTT.

This sequence joins TRBV27 and TRBJ2-1; possibly TRBD2 for D (5 bases). Germline loops: CDR1 MNHEY, CDR2 SMNVEV (reference sequence). This CDR3 region has 14 residues. V was cut by 5 bases and J by 3 bases, with 11 bases left in between. The CDR3: CASSAGNLYNEQFF. CDR3 bases: TGTGCCAGCAGTGCCGGGAACCTCTACAATGAGCAGTTCTTC.

The chain joins TRBV7-9 to TRBJ2-1; weak D call: TRBD2 (5 bases). The V end lost 2 bases, the J end lost 3 bases, and 8 bases lay between the germline ends. Germline assignment: CDR1 SEHNR and CDR2 FQNEAQ (reference sequence). The CDR3 is 14 residues long. DNA of the CDR3: TGTGCCAGCAGCTTAATTACTAGCTACAATGAGCAGTTCTTC. Protein: CASSLITSYNEQFF.

J is TRBJ2-1 and V is TRBV6-6; 9 positions match TRBD2. Germline trimming cut 6 bases from V and 3 bases from J; bases unmatched to any gene: 3. This CDR3 contains 14 residues. Looked up from germline, CDR1 is MNHNY and CDR2 is SVGAGI (reference sequence). The CDR3 DNA follows: TGTGCCAGCAGCGCTAGCGGGGTCTACAATGAGCAGTTCTTC. Its translation is CASSASGVYNEQFF.

V gene TRBV30 combines with J gene TRBJ2-2, with D tentatively TRBD2 (6 bases). Germline V gene data show CDR1 as GTSNPN and CDR2 as SVGIG (reference sequence). Trimming pared 3 bases from V and 8 bases from J, leaving 13 bases between. The CDR3 runs to 13 residues. The CDR3 DNA reads as TGTGCCTGGAGCCCAACCGGGGGAGGGGAGCTGTTTTTT. Protein sequence: CAWSPTGGGELFF.

This chain uses TRBV6-1 with TRBJ2-1; no clear D. CDR1 is MNHNS and CDR2 is SASEGT in the germline V gene. CDR3 size: 14 residues. The germline V and J ends were trimmed by 2 bases and 4 bases, with 9 bases remaining between them. The CDR3 sequence is CASSEFRSYNEQFF. CDR3 nucleotides: TGTGCCAGCAGTGAATTTCGGAGTTACAATGAGCAGTTCTTC.

The chain has TRBV28 and TRBJ1-1; D is perhaps TRBD1 (6 bases). This CDR3 spans 14 amino acids. Germline loops: CDR1 MDHEN, CDR2 SYDVKM. V was pared by 6 bases and J by 3 bases, with 14 bases between. The CDR3 DNA reads as TGTGCCAGCAGCCTCACCACAGGGTACACTGAAGCTTTCTTT. Translated: CASSLTTGYTEAFF.

The chain uses TRBV11-2 and TRBJ2-5; D ambiguous. V lost 5 bases and J 0 bases, leaving 16 bases between the germline ends. This CDR3 region has 16 residues. CDR1 and CDR2 (germline): SGHAT, FQNNGV. CDR3 DNA: TGTGCCAGCAGCCTCCAGGCTTGGTGGGACCAAGAGACCCAGTACTTC. Translation: CASSLQAWWDQETQYF.

This clone appeared a few times. This chain joins TRBV10-2 and TRBJ2-7; D remains ambiguous. The CDR3 length is 11 residues. Germline CDR1 WSHSY, CDR2 SAAADI. V lost 4 bases, J lost 7 bases, and 8 bases lay in between. The CDR3 spells CASSGYREQYF. CDR3 DNA: TGCGCCAGCAGTGGCTATAGAGAGCAGTACTTC.

The rearrangement uses TRBV2 and TRBJ1-1; D call uncertain. From germline, CDR1 is SNHLY and CDR2 FYNNEI. The V gene lost 10 bases and the J gene lost 1 base, with 16 bases spanning the gap. This CDR3 is built from 14 residues. The CDR3 loop is CATQSRNPNTEAFF. Here the CDR3 DNA reads TGTGCCACCCAGTCTCGAAACCCGAACACTGAAGCTTTCTTT.

This clone was seen only once. This chain connects TRBV9 to TRBJ2-1; the match to TRBD2 covers 12 bases. Germline assignment: CDR1 SGDLS and CDR2 YYNGEE. The V and J ends lost 4 bases and 5 bases, in that order; junction bases with no gene match: 4. The CDR3 sequence is 15 residues long. The CDR3 region has the DNA TGTGCCAGCAGCACAGGGACTAGCGGGCACAATGAGCAGTTCTTC. Amino acid sequence: CASSTGTSGHNEQFF.

V and J are TRBV5-6 and TRBJ2-7, with 7 bases aligning to TRBD2. Trimming removed 0 bases from V and 0 bases from J; junction bases left unmatched: 6. Germline CDR1 and CDR2: SGHDT and YYEEEE. The CDR3 consists of 16 residues. DNA of the CDR3: TGTGCCAGCAGCTTGGCCGGAGCTAGCGGCTCCTACGAGCAGTACTTC. It yields the protein CASSLAGASGSYEQYF.

This clone was detected a few times. This chain uses TRBV7-9 with TRBJ2-2; 11 nucleotides align to TRBD2. The J segment lost 6 bases and the V segment lost 5 bases, leaving 17 bases of the junction unmatched. CDR3 length: 19 residues. The V gene's germline CDR1 is SEHNR and CDR2 FQNEAQ (reference sequence). For the CDR3, the DNA is TGTGCCAGCAGCCGAAACAGGGTGCCGGGACTAGCGGTGGCCGGGGAGCTGTTTTTT. This sequence encodes CASSRNRVPGLAVAGELFF.

The chain has TRBV19 and TRBJ2-3; no clear D. CDR1 is LNHDA, CDR2 SQIVND, per germline (reference sequence). Trimming took off 6 bases at V and 2 bases at J, with 9 bases between the two ends. The CDR3 extends over 13 amino acids. The CDR3 protein is CASSPTVTDTQYF. CDR3 coding DNA: TGTGCCAGTAGCCCCACAGTCACAGATACGCAGTATTTT. The full variable domain, its missing parts supplied by reference TRBV19 and TRBJ2-3, is DGGITQSPKYLFRKEGQNVTLSCEQNLNHDAMYWYRQDPGQGLRLIYYSQIVNDFQKGDIAEGYSVSREKKESFPLTVTSAQKNPTAFYLCASSPTVTDTQYFGPGTRLTVL.

The chain couples TRBV28 to TRBJ2-2, with 8 bases lining up with TRBD1. The CDR3 is 19 amino acids. Looked up from germline, CDR1 is MDHEN and CDR2 is SYDVKM. V lost 1 base to trimming and J lost 4 bases; unmatched junction nucleotides: 14. CDR3 nucleotide sequence: TGTGCCAGCAGTTTATACAACATACGGACAGGGAAGAGCACCGGGGAGCTGTTTTTT. This sequence encodes CASSLYNIRTGKSTGELFF.

The rearrangement links TRBV6-6 to TRBJ2-1; possible D gene TRBD1, 5 bases. The CDR3 contains 16 residues. Germline lookup yields CDR1 MNHNY and CDR2 SVGAGI (reference sequence). Trimming took off 7 bases at V and 2 bases at J, with 18 bases between the two ends. Written as DNA, the CDR3 is TGTGCCAGCATCAGCATTGGGCAGGGCACCTACAATGAGCAGTTCTTC. Residues: CASISIGQGTYNEQFF.

The chain recombines TRBV5-1 with TRBJ2-7; D possibly corresponds to TRBD2 (5 bases). V lost 4 bases and J 7 bases, leaving 12 bases between the germline ends. This CDR3 region has 12 residues. Germline V gene lookup returns CDR1 SGHRS and CDR2 YFSETQ. CDR3 protein: CASSRVSGEQYF. CDR3 bases: TGCGCCAGCAGCAGGGTATCGGGAGAGCAGTACTTC.

This clone was picked up a small number of times. This chain joins TRBV6-4 and TRBJ2-2; 7 bases agree with TRBD2. Per the germline V gene, CDR1 is MRHNA and CDR2 is SNTAGT. The CDR3 runs 15 residues. The J segment lost 3 bases and the V segment lost 5 bases, leaving 6 bases of the junction unmatched. CDR3 loop: CASSISLADTGELFF. In DNA form, the CDR3 reads TGTGCCAGCAGTATTAGTCTAGCGGACACCGGGGAGCTGTTTTTT.

The V gene is TRBV6-4, the J gene TRBJ2-2; unclear D gene. CDR1 and CDR2 (germline): MRHNA, SNTAGT. The CDR3 consists of 13 residues. V was pared by 2 bases and J by 6 bases, with 7 bases between. The CDR3 sequence: CASSDSQAGELFF. In DNA form, the CDR3 reads TGTGCCAGCAGTGACAGCCAGGCCGGGGAGCTGTTTTTT.

The rearrangement links TRBV5-1 to TRBJ2-7; 7 nucleotides line up with TRBD2. V was clipped by 1 base and J by 4 bases; unmatched bases: 11. The CDR3 length is 16 residues. CDR1 is SGHRS, CDR2 YFSETQ, per germline. CDR3 sequence: CASSLNLGGPRYEQYF. The CDR3 region has the DNA TGCGCCAGCAGCTTGAATCTGGGAGGGCCGCGATACGAGCAGTACTTC.

The chain combines TRBV6-5 with TRBJ2-1, with D perhaps matching TRBD2 (7 bases). The CDR3 has 14 amino acids. V was pared by 2 bases and J by 9 bases, with 14 bases between. Germline assignment: CDR1 MNHEY and CDR2 SVGAGI. The CDR3 region is CASSYEEGGLEQFF. As DNA, the CDR3 is TGTGCCAGCAGTTACGAGGAGGGGGGGCTTGAGCAGTTCTTC.

This sequence joins TRBV12-2 and TRBJ1-5. TRBV12-2 is an annotated pseudogene. The length of the CDR3 is 17 residues. CDR3 region: CASRLDTGGYSNQPQHF. In DNA form, the CDR3 reads TGTGCAAGTCGCTTAGATACGGGGGGGTATAGCAATCAGCCCCAGCATTTT.

The chain uses TRBV27 and TRBJ1-4; possibly TRBD1 for D (5 bases). The CDR3 sequence is 14 residues long. Trimming removed 6 bases from V and 8 bases from J, with 16 bases in between. Germline lookup yields CDR1 MNHEY and CDR2 SMNVEV (reference sequence). The CDR3 loop is CASSTSWGGEKLFF. Here the CDR3 DNA reads TGTGCCAGCAGCACCTCGTGGGGGGGGGAAAAACTGTTTTTT.

The rearrangement links TRBV6-5 to TRBJ2-7; D gene uncertain. The CDR3 length is 11 residues. The V and J ends lost 0 bases and 10 bases respectively, with 7 bases between them. Germline V gene sequence: CDR1 MNHEY, CDR2 SVGAGI. CDR3 loop: CASSYSAVQYF. In nucleotides, the CDR3 is TGTGCCAGCAGTTACTCGGCTGTCCAGTACTTC.

The chain combines TRBV18 with TRBJ2-7, with 13 bases matching TRBD2. CDR3 size: 16 residues. Per germline, CDR1 KGHSH and CDR2 LQKENI. J lost 7 bases, V lost 0 bases, and 6 bases had no gene match. The CDR3 region is CASSPPWTSGGKEQYF. DNA of the CDR3: TGTGCCAGCTCACCACCTTGGACTAGCGGGGGAAAGGAGCAGTACTTC.

Here the CDR3 reads CASSPRTGGQPQHF. CDR3 in DNA: TGTGCCAGCAGCCCCAGGACAGGGGGCCAGCCCCAGCATTTT. This rearrangement joins TRBV7-2 to TRBJ1-5, with 11 bases identical to TRBD1. CDR3 length: 14 residues. Germline V lookup: CDR1 SGHTA, CDR2 FQGNSA. Germline trimming cut 5 bases from V and 7 bases from J; bases unmatched to any gene: 4.